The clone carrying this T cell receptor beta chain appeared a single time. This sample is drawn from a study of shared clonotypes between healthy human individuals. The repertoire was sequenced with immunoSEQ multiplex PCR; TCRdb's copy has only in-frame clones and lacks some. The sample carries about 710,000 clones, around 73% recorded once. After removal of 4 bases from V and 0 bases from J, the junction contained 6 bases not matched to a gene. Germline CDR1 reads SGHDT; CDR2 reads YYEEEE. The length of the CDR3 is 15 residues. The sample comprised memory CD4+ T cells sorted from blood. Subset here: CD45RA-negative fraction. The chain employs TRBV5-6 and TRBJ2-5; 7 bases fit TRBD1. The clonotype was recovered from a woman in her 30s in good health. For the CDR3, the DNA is TGTGCCAGCAGCCGGTACGACAGGGACCAAGAGACCCAGTACTTC. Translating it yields CASSRYDRDQETQYF.